The rows below give T cell receptor beta chains drawn from one sample of a study of T cells after posttransplantation cyclophosphamide. TCRdb keeps only in-frame clones here, not all; method: immunoSEQ multiplex PCR. Found here are approximately 18,000 clones, no singletons; the ten largest cover approximately 0.54%. The sequences come from PBMCs, collected after allogeneic stem cell transplant with posttransplant cyclophosphamide. Receptors were obtained from a female patient between 30 and 40 years old who received an allogeneic stem cell transplant from a related donor, was CMV-positive, and had no GVHD. The graft donor may have contributed some T cells. Each CDR3 is given with its conserved first and last residue. D genes are given only for firm matches. Clone size, where shown, is once, few, many, or a class for clones that have expanded.

>many|TRBJ2-1|TRBD2|TRBV7-2
CASRASGSNEQFF
TGTGCCAGCAGGGCTAGCGGGAGTAATGAGCAGTTCTTC
>many|TRBJ2-3|-|TRBV11-2
CASSLDLLRGTDTQYF
TGTGCCAGCAGCTTAGATCTACTACGGGGCACAGATACGCAGTATTTT
>many|TRBJ2-5|-|TRBV7-2
CASSSTLQETQYF
TGTGCCAGCAGTTCGACACTTCAAGAGACCCAGTACTTC
>many|TRBJ2-2|-|TRBV18
CASSPQAAANTGELFF
TGTGCCAGCTCACCACAGGCGGCCGCTAACACCGGGGAGCTGTTTTTT
>many|TRBJ1-2|-|TRBV14
CASSQEVGPYGYTF
TGTGCCAGCAGCCAAGAAGTGGGCCCCTATGGCTACACCTTC
>medium-sized|TRBJ1-1|TRBD1|TRBV10-3
CAIKDRASTEAFF
TGTGCCATCAAAGACAGGGCGAGCACTGAAGCTTTCTTT
>many|TRBJ2-7|TRBD1|TRBV28
CASKKPGQASYEQYF
TGTGCCAGCAAGAAACCGGGACAGGCTTCCTACGAGCAGTACTTC
>many|TRBJ2-7|TRBD1|TRBV6-1
CASSKVRGTYEQYF
TGTGCCAGCAGTAAGGTCAGGGGGACCTACGAGCAGTACTTC
>many|TRBJ1-2|-|TRBV30
CAWTMGQGNGYTF
TGTGCCTGGACCATGGGGCAGGGGAATGGCTACACCTTC
>many|TRBJ2-3|-|TRBV5-8
CASSLAALAGTRDTQYF
TGTGCCAGCAGCTTGGCCGCGTTGGCGGGAACCCGGGATACGCAGTATTTT
>many|TRBJ2-4|-|TRBV5-6
CASSLLPLGIQYF
TGTGCCAGCAGCTTGCTCCCCCTCGGCATTCAGTACTTC
>many|TRBJ2-2|-|TRBV21-1
CASSRLSQAGLAGRETGELFF
TGTGCCAGCAGCCGCTTAAGCCAAGCAGGGTTGGCGGGAAGAGAGACCGGGGAGCTGTTTTTT
>many|TRBJ1-2|TRBD1|TRBV7-2
CASSLAGQGAWGYTF
TGTGCCAGCAGCCTAGCCGGGCAGGGGGCGTGGGGCTACACCTTC
>many|TRBJ2-7|TRBD1|TRBV18
CASSPGTEYEQYF
TGTGCCAGCTCCCCGGGGACAGAATACGAGCAGTACTTC
>many|TRBJ2-3|TRBD2|TRBV4-2
CASSQEPSGSDTQYF
TGTGCCAGCAGCCAAGAACCTAGCGGGAGTGATACGCAGTATTTT
>many|TRBJ1-2|-|TRBV6-1
CASSEPANYGYTF
TGTGCCAGCAGTGAACCAGCTAACTATGGCTACACCTTC
>many|TRBJ2-1|TRBD2|TRBV18
CASSPGGSYNEQFF
TGTGCCAGCTCACCCGGCGGGAGCTACAATGAGCAGTTCTTC
>many|TRBJ2-5|TRBD2|TRBV29-1
CSVFSGICKETQYF
TGCAGCGTGTTTAGCGGGATATGTAAGGAGACCCAGTACTTC
>many|TRBJ2-2|-|TRBV2
CASRYSGELFF
TGTGCCAGCCGCTATTCCGGGGAGCTGTTTTTT
>many|TRBJ1-5|-|TRBV28
CASSRGNQPQHF
TGTGCCAGCTCCCGTGGCAATCAGCCCCAGCATTTT
>many|TRBJ2-1|TRBD2|TRBV9
CASSVGIAGGKNEQFF
TGTGCCAGCAGCGTAGGTATAGCGGGAGGGAAGAATGAGCAGTTCTTC
>many|TRBJ1-4|TRBD1|TRBV6-5
CASRDRGRSNEKLFF
TGTGCCAGCAGGGACAGGGGGCGGTCTAATGAAAAACTGTTTTTT
>many|TRBJ1-4|TRBD1|TRBV30
CALRDSTEKLFF
TGTGCCCTCCGGGACAGCACTGAAAAACTGTTTTTT
>many|TRBJ2-1|TRBD2|TRBV7-8
CASSSFKAGEGNEQFF
TGTGCCAGCAGCTCATTCAAGGCGGGAGAGGGGAATGAGCAGTTCTTC
>many|TRBJ1-2|-|TRBV13
CASSLAQRRGQSGGYTF
TGTGCCAGCAGCTTAGCGCAGCGGAGGGGCCAGTCGGGGGGCTACACCTTC
>many|TRBJ2-3|-|TRBV2
CASSNGEADTQYF
TGTGCCAGCAGTAACGGAGAGGCAGATACGCAGTATTTT
>many|TRBJ1-1|-|TRBV6-5
CASSRHSRAEAFF
TGTGCCAGCAGCCGTCACTCCCGTGCTGAAGCTTTCTTT
>many|TRBJ2-7|-|TRBV6-5
CASSLRSTSYEQYF
TGTGCCAGCAGTCTCAGATCCACCTCCTACGAGCAGTACTTC
>many|TRBJ1-5|-|TRBV27
CASKVKSGYQPQHF
TGTGCCAGCAAGGTGAAGTCAGGTTATCAGCCCCAGCATTTT
>many|TRBJ1-4|-|TRBV11-2
CASSFTFRATNEKLFF
TGTGCCAGCAGCTTTACTTTTAGAGCAACTAATGAAAAACTGTTTTTT
>few|TRBJ2-3|-|TRBV28
CASSTPGGALTDTQYF
TGTGCCAGCAGTACCCCGGGGGGCGCCCTGACAGATACGCAGTATTTT
>many|TRBJ1-5|TRBD1|TRBV19
CASSIGQGANQPQHF
TGTGCCAGTAGTATAGGACAGGGGGCCAATCAGCCCCAGCATTTT
>many|TRBJ2-7|TRBD1|TRBV5-5
CASSLVGTVSYEQYF
TGTGCCAGCAGCTTGGTAGGGACAGTCTCCTACGAGCAGTACTTC
>many|TRBJ2-1|-|TRBV28
CASSFPHYRRRPGSKQFF
TGTGCCAGCAGTTTCCCCCACTACCGTCGTCGGCCCGGGAGTAAGCAGTTCTTC
>many|TRBJ1-1|-|TRBV19
CASLNSNTEAFF
TGTGCCAGTCTTAATTCGAACACTGAAGCTTTCTTT
>many|TRBJ2-1|-|TRBV7-2
CASSSPGLPLEQFF
TGTGCCAGCAGCTCCCCGGGACTTCCATTGGAGCAGTTCTTC
>many|TRBJ2-2|TRBD2|TRBV9
CASSVSVAGGPDTGELFF
TGTGCCAGCAGCGTTTCGGTAGCGGGAGGGCCCGACACCGGGGAGCTGTTTTTT
>many|TRBJ2-2|-|TRBV11-3
CASSSTNTGELFF
TGTGCCAGCAGCTCAACTAACACCGGGGAGCTGTTTTTT
>few|TRBJ1-6|TRBD1|TRBV29-1
CSVETGGDALHF
TGCAGCGTTGAGACAGGGGGCGATGCCCTCCACTTT
>many|TRBJ1-2|-|TRBV30
CAWKKGSNYGYTF
TGTGCCTGGAAAAAGGGGTCGAACTATGGCTACACCTTC
>many|TRBJ2-7|TRBD2|TRBV28
CASEKSGRSYEQYF
TGTGCCAGCGAGAAGAGCGGGAGGTCCTACGAGCAGTACTTC
>many|TRBJ2-2|-|TRBV4-1
CASSQDPLLHTGELFF
TGCGCCAGCAGCCAAGATCCTTTACTTCACACCGGGGAGCTGTTTTTT
>many|TRBJ2-1|TRBD2|TRBV5-1
CASSLGGATSGAYLYNEQFF
TGCGCCAGCAGCTTAGGGGGCGCGACTAGCGGGGCATACCTTTACAATGAGCAGTTCTTC
>many|TRBJ1-1|-|TRBV11-2
CASSAGGQRAFF
TGTGCCAGCAGCGCGGGGGGGCAAAGAGCTTTCTTT
>few|TRBJ1-6|TRBD1|TRBV28
CASSLGSGGYNSPLHF
TGTGCCAGCAGTCTCGGTTCAGGGGGGTATAATTCACCCCTCCACTTT
>many|TRBJ2-2|TRBD2|TRBV4-2
CASSQEVGLLAGITGELFF
TGTGCCAGCAGCCAAGAGGTGGGTTTGCTAGCGGGAATCACCGGGGAGCTGTTTTTT
>many|TRBJ2-1|TRBD2|TRBV27
CASSTGTNVPNEQFF
TGTGCCAGCAGCACCGGGACTAACGTCCCCAATGAGCAGTTCTTC
>-|TRBJ2-5|-|TRBV11-2
CAGSRGETQYF
TGTGCCGGCAGCCGCGGTGAGACCCAGTACTTC
>many|TRBJ2-2|-|TRBV6-5
CAGSYSGGSFTGELFF
TGTGCCGGCAGTTACTCGGGCGGGTCCTTCACCGGGGAGCTGTTTTTT
>many|TRBJ2-7|-|TRBV5-1
CASSPESGSHEQYF
TGCGCCAGCAGCCCCGAGTCAGGGTCCCACGAGCAGTACTTC
>many|TRBJ1-5|TRBD1|TRBV28
CASTPGTGIYSNQPQHF
TGTGCCAGCACCCCCGGGACAGGAATATATAGCAATCAGCCCCAGCATTTT
>many|TRBJ2-1|TRBD2|TRBV5-1
CASSLAGATSYNEQFF
TGCGCCAGCAGTCTAGCGGGGGCAACATCCTACAATGAGCAGTTCTTC
>many|TRBJ2-3|TRBD1|TRBV28
CAISRDRVTDTQYF
TGTGCCATCTCCCGGGACAGGGTGACAGATACGCAGTATTTT
>many|TRBJ2-1|TRBD2|TRBV30
CAWRKTSDYNEQFF
TGTGCCTGGAGGAAAACTAGCGACTACAATGAGCAGTTCTTC
>many|TRBJ2-3|-|TRBV18
CASSQPGSPDTQYF
TGTGCCAGCTCACAACCAGGGAGCCCAGATACGCAGTATTTT
>many|TRBJ2-7|TRBD2|TRBV27
CASSLKSRGGPTYEQYF
TGTGCCAGCAGTTTAAAGAGCCGGGGGGGACCGACCTACGAGCAGTACTTC
>many|TRBJ1-1|TRBD1|TRBV5-1
CASSLSPGQQNTEAFF
TGCGCCAGCAGCTTGTCTCCGGGACAGCAGAACACTGAAGCTTTCTTT
>many|TRBJ1-5|-|TRBV7-2
CASSMKGGYQPQHF
TGTGCCAGCAGCATGAAGGGGGGGTATCAGCCCCAGCATTTT